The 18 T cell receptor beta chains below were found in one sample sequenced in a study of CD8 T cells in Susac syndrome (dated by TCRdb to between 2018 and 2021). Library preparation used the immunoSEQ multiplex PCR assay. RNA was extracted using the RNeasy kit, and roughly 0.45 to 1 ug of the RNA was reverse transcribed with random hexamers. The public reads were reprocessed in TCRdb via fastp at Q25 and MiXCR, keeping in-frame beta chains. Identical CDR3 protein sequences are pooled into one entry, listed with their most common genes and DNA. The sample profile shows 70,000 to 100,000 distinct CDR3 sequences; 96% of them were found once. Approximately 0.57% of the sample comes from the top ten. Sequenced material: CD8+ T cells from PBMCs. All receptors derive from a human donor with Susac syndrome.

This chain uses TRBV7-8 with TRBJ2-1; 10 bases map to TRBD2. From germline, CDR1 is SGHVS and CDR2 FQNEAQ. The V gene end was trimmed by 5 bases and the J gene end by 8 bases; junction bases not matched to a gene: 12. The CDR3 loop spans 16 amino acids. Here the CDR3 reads CASSPTGLAGVDEQFF. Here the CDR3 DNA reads TGTGCCAGCAGCCCCACGGGGCTAGCGGGGGTCGATGAGCAGTTCTTC.

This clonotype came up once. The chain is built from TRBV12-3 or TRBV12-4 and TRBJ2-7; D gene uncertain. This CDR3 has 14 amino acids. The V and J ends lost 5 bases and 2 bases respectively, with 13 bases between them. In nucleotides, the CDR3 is TGTGCCAGCAGTGTCCTGGTTACGCCCTACGAGCAGTACTTC. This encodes CASSVLVTPYEQYF.

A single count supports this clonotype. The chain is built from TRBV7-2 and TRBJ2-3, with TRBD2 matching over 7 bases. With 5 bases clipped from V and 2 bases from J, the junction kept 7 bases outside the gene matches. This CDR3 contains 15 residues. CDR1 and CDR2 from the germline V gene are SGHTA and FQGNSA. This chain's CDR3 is CASSGGSGATDTQYF. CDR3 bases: TGTGCCAGCAGCGGTGGGAGCGGGGCCACAGATACGCAGTATTTT. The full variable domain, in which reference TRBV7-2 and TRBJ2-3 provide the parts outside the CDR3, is GAGVSQSPSNKVTEKGKDVELRCDPISGHTALYWYRQSLGQGLEFLIYFQGNSAPDKSGLPSDRFSAERTGGSVSTLTIQRTQQEDSAVYLCASSGGSGATDTQYFGPGTRLTVL.

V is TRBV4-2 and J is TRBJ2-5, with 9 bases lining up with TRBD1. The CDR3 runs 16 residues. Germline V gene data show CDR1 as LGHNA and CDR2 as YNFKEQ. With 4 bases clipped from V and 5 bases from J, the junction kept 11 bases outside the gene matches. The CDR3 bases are TGTGCCAGCAGCCGACCCGGGACAGGGTCGACGGAGACCCAGTACTTC. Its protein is CASSRPGTGSTETQYF.

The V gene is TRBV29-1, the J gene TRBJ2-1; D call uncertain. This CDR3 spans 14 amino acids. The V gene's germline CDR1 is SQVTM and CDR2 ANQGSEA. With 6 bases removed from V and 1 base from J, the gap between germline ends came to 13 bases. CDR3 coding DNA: TGCAGCGTAGGTCATGGGAATTCCTACAATGAGCAGTTCTTC. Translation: CSVGHGNSYNEQFF.

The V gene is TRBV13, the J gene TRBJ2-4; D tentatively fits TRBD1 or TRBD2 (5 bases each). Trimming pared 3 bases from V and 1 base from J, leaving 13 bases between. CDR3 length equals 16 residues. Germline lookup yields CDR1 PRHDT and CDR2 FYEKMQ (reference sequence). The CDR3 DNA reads TGTGCCAGCAGCTTTCCCGGGGCTGGGGCCAAAAACATTCAGTACTTC. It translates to CASSFPGAGAKNIQYF.

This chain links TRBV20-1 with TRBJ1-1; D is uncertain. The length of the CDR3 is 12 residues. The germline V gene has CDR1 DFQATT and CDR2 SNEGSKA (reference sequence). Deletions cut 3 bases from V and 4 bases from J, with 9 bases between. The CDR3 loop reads CSASFILTEAFF. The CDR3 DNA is TGCAGTGCTAGTTTTATCCTCACTGAAGCTTTCTTT.

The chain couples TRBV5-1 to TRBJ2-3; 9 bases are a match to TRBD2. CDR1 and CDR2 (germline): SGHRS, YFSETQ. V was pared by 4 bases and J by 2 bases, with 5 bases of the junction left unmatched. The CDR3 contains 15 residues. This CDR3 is CASSEGLAFTDTQYF. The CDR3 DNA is TGCGCCAGCAGCGAGGGACTAGCCTTCACAGATACGCAGTATTTT. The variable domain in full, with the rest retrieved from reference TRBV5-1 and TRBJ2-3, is KAGVTQTPRYLIKTRGQQVTLSCSPISGHRSVSWYQQTPGQGLQFLFEYFSETQRNKGNFPGRFSGRQFSNSRSEMNVSTLELGDSALYLCASSEGLAFTDTQYFGPGTRLTVL.

CDR3 coding DNA: TGCAGTGCTATCCCTGAAAATCAGCCCCAGCATTTT. Translation gives CSAIPENQPQHF. The chain couples TRBV20-1 to TRBJ1-5; D is unresolved. The CDR3 has 12 amino acids. CDR1 and CDR2 from the germline V gene are DFQATT and SNEGSKA (reference sequence). V was cut by 4 bases and J by 4 bases, with 8 bases left in between.

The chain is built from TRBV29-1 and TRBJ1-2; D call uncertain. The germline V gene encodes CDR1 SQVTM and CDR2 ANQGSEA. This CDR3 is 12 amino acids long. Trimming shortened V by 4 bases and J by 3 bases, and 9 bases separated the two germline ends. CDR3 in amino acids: CSVAPSHYGYTF. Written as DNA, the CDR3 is TGCAGCGTTGCCCCAAGCCACTATGGCTACACCTTC.

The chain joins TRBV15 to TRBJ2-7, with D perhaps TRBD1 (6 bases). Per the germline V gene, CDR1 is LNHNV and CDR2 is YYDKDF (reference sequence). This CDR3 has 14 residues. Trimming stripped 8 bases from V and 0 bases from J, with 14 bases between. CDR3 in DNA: TGTGCCACCCGTTTGACAGGAGGCTCCTACGAGCAGTACTTC. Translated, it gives CATRLTGGSYEQYF.

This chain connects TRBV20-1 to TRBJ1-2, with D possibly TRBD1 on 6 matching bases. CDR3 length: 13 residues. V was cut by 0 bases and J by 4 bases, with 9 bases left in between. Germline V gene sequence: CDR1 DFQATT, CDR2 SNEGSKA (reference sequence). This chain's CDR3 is CSAREGQTYGYTF. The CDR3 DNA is TGCAGTGCTAGAGAAGGACAGACCTATGGCTACACCTTC.

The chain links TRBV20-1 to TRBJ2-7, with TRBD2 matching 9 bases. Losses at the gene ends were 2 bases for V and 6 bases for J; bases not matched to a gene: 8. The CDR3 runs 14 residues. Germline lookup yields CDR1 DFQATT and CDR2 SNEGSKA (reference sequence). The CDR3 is CSARRSGLAPEQYF. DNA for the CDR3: TGCAGTGCTAGAAGATCGGGACTAGCCCCCGAGCAGTACTTC.

The CDR3 DNA reads TGTGCCTGGAGTGCGGGGGACGAGCAGTACTTC. This encodes CAWSAGDEQYF. The chain uses TRBV30 and TRBJ2-7, with D tentatively TRBD2 (6 bases). Germline V gene sequence: CDR1 GTSNPN, CDR2 SVGIG (reference sequence). The CDR3 consists of 11 residues. The V gene lost 1 base and the J gene lost 5 bases, with 6 bases spanning the gap.

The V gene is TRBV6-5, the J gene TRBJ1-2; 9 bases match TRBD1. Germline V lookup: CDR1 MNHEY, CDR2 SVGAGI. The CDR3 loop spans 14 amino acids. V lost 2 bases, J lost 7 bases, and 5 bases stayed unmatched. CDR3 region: CASSYPGTGFGYTF. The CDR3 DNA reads TGTGCCAGCAGTTACCCGGGGACAGGGTTTGGCTACACCTTC.

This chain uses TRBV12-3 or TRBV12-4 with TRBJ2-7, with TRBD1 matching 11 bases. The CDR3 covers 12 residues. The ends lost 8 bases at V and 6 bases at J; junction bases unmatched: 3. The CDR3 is CASEGQGGEQYF. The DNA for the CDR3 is TGTGCCAGCGAGGGACAGGGGGGCGAGCAGTACTTC.

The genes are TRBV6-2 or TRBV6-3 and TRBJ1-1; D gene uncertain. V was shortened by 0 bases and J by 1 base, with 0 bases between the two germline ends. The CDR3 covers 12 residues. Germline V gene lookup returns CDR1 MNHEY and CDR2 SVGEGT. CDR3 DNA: TGTGCCAGCAGTTACTCGAACACTGAAGCTTTCTTT. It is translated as CASSYSNTEAFF.

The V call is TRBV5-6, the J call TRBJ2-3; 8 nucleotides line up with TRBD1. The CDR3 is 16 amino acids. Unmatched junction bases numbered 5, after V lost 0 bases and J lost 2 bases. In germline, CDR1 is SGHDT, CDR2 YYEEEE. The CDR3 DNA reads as TGTGCCAGCAGCTTGGCCCGGGACAGGTTCACAGATACGCAGTATTTT. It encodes CASSLARDRFTDTQYF.